This TCR beta chain was identified during a study of blood T cells in healthy people across ages. Study-level findings and limits: Older individuals had lower TCR beta diversity per million T cells (the decline was roughly linear).

Sample-barcoded 5' priming and a J-beta primer mix drove a second PCR of roughly 6 to 12 cycles. TCRdb independently ran MiXCR on the 5' RACE reads; one entry per CDR3 protein. Of a few hundred thousand distinct CDR3 sequences listed, about 26% are singletons. Concerning this clonotype itself: Its cognate antigen is unknown. An end of the junction does not agree with germline; a read error may underlie this.

Germline values: CDR1 MNHEY, CDR2 SVGEGT. This CDR3 is built from 13 residues. The same sample was also used in a study of T cells of mothers and their children. This second report adds: Related mother-child pairs showed slightly higher but non-significant overlap than unrelated pairs.

The rearrangement uses TRBV6-2 or TRBV6-3 and TRBJ2-2; the D is unclear. Sequenced input: blood. The sequence came from a boy aged 2 to 10 in good health. CDR3 sequence reads: CASRPDFTRELFF. In nucleotides, the CDR3 is TGTGCCAGCAGGCCCGATTTCACCAGGGAGCTGTTTTTT.